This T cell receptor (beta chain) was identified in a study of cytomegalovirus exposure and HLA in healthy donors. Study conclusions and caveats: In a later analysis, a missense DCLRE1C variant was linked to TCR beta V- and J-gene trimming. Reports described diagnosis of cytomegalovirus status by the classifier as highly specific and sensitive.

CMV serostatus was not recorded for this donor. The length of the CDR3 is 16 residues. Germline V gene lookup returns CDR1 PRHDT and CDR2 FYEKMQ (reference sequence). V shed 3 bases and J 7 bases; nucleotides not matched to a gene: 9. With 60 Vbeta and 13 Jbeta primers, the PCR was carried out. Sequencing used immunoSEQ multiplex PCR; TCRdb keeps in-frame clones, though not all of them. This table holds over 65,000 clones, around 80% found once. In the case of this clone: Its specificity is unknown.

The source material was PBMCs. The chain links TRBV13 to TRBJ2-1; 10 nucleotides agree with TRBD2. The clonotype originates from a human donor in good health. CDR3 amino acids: CASSFRGLAETNEQFF. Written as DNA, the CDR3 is TGTGCCAGCAGCTTCCGCGGACTAGCGGAAACAAATGAGCAGTTCTTC.